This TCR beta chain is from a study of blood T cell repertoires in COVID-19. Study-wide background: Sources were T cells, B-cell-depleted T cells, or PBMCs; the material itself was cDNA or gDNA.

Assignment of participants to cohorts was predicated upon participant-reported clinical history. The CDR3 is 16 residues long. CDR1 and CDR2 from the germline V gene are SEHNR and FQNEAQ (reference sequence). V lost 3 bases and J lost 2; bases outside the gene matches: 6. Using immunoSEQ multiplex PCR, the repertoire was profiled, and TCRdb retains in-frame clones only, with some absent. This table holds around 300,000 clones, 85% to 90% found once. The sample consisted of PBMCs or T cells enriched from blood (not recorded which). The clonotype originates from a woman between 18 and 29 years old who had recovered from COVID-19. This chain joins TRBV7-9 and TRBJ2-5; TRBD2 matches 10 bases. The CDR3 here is CASSLELAGVQETQYF. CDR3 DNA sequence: TGTGCCAGCAGCTTGGAGCTAGCGGGGGTACAAGAGACCCAGTACTTC.